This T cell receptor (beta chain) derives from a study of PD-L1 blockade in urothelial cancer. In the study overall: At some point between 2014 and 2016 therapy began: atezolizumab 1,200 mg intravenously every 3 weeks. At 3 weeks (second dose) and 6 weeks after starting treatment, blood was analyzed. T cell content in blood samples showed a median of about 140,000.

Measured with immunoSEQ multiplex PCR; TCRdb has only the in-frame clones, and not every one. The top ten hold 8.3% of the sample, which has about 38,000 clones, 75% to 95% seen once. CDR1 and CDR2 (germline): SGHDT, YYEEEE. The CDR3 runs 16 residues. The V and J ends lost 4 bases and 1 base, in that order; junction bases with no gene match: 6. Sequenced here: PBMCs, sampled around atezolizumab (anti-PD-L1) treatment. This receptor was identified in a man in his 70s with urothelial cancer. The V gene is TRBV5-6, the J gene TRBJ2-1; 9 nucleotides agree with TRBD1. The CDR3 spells CASSTPGQGSYNEQFF. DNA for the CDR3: TGTGCCAGCAGCACACCGGGACAGGGATCCTACAATGAGCAGTTCTTC.